A selection of T cell receptor beta chains follows, all from one sample in a study of T cell changes during pregnancy in multiple sclerosis. Here immunoSEQ multiplex PCR was the method, and the copy in TCRdb shows in-frame clones only, minus some. The sample has about 40,000 clones, approximately 90% seen once. The sample was CD4+ T cells from peripheral blood mononuclear cells, taken in the first trimester of pregnancy. The origin of the receptors is a female donor with multiple sclerosis, enrolled in a pregnancy study. Both conserved end residues are part of each CDR3. A D gene is named only where the DNA matches it firmly. Size is stated for part of the rows, as once, few or many counts, or as a class when the clone is expanded.

TRBJ2-7	TRBV27	.	.	CASSSRGGSYEQYF	TGTGCCAGCAGTTCAAGGGGGGGGTCCTACGAGCAGTACTTC
TRBJ2-2	TRBV7-3	TRBD2	.	CASSYQGLAGTSNTGELFF	TGTGCCAGCAGCTACCAGGGACTAGCGGGGACGTCGAACACCGGGGAGCTGTTTTTT
TRBJ1-1	TRBV29-1	.	.	CSVDGGGEGEGQNTEAFF	TGCAGCGTTGATGGTGGGGGGGAGGGGGAGGGACAGAACACTGAAGCTTTCTTT
TRBJ2-1	TRBV6-1	TRBD2	once	CASKPGTSGSDEQFF	TGTGCCAGCAAACCCGGGACTAGCGGGAGCGATGAGCAGTTCTTC
TRBJ2-5	TRBV2	TRBD2	.	CASIWSIAGGPETQYF	TGTGCCAGCATTTGGTCAATAGCGGGAGGGCCAGAGACCCAGTACTTC
TRBJ1-1	TRBV7-9	.	.	CASSPTLQGDTEAFF	TGTGCCAGCAGCCCAACTTTACAGGGTGACACTGAAGCTTTCTTT
TRBJ2-5	TRBV5-5	TRBD1	.	CASSLVGTGLETQYF	TGTGCCAGCAGCTTGGTCGGGACAGGGTTAGAGACCCAGTACTTC
TRBJ1-4	TRBV4-3	.	once	CASSQGQTNEKLFF	TGCGCCAGCAGCCAAGGACAGACTAATGAAAAACTGTTTTTT
TRBJ1-1	TRBV7-9	.	.	CASSWGQNTEAFF	TGTGCCAGCAGCTGGGGGCAGAACACTGAAGCTTTCTTT
TRBJ2-7	TRBV10-3	TRBD1	few	CAISESYVEGDRVYEQYF	TGTGCCATCAGTGAGTCGTATGTGGAAGGGGACAGAGTCTACGAGCAGTACTTC
TRBJ1-3	TRBV6-1	.	few	CASRTVPGNTIYF	TGTGCCAGCCGGACAGTGCCGGGAAACACCATATATTTT
TRBJ2-3	TRBV29-1	.	once	CSVVQQGTTDTQYF	TGCAGCGTTGTACAACAGGGAACCACAGATACGCAGTATTTT
TRBJ2-2	TRBV11-2	.	.	CASSPRSNTGELFF	TGTGCCAGCAGCCCCCGGTCCAACACCGGGGAGCTGTTTTTT
TRBJ2-2	TRBV11-3	TRBD2	.	CASSGLAGNRGGELFF	TGTGCCAGCAGCGGACTAGCGGGAAATAGAGGCGGGGAGCTGTTTTTT
TRBJ2-7	TRBV4-2	.	once	CASSQDQGPLSSYEQYF	TGTGCCAGCAGCCAAGATCAGGGGCCCCTGAGCTCCTACGAGCAGTACTTC
TRBJ1-2	TRBV5-1	.	.	CASSLEPVNYTF	TGCGCCAGCAGCTTGGAGCCGGTTAACTACACCTTC
TRBJ2-2	TRBV7-8	.	.	CASRTGANTGELFF	TGTGCCAGCAGGACAGGTGCGAACACCGGGGAGCTGTTTTTT
TRBJ2-3	TRBV29-1	TRBD1	.	CTDTGDGTDTQYF	TGCACTGATACAGGGGACGGCACAGATACGCAGTATTTT
TRBJ2-7	TRBV30	TRBD2	.	CAWSVAGTSGYEQYF	TGTGCCTGGAGTGTAGCTGGGACTAGCGGGTACGAGCAGTACTTC
TRBJ1-2	TRBV9	TRBD1	.	CASSAVYRGDYGYTF	TGTGCCAGCAGCGCGGTTTACAGGGGAGACTATGGCTACACCTTC
TRBJ2-3	TRBV4-3	TRBD1	.	CASTRDRHTDTQYF	TGCGCCAGCACCCGGGACAGGCACACAGATACGCAGTATTTT
TRBJ2-5	TRBV5-1	TRBD1	.	CASSRIWTGGIETQYF	TGCGCCAGCAGCCGAATTTGGACAGGGGGCATCGAGACCCAGTACTTC
TRBJ1-5	TRBV7-2	.	.	CASSLLLAQGPQHF	TGTGCCAGCAGCTTACTTCTCGCCCAGGGGCCCCAGCATTTT
TRBJ1-5	TRBV30	TRBD1	.	CASQGVINQPQHF	TGTGCCTCGCAGGGGGTGATCAATCAGCCCCAGCATTTT
TRBJ1-2	TRBV6-1	TRBD1	.	CASSEGGGFYGYTF	TGTGCCAGCAGTGAAGGAGGGGGCTTCTATGGCTACACCTTC
TRBJ1-3	TRBV6-4	.	.	CASETGPVTGNTIYF	TGTGCCAGCGAGACAGGACCGGTGACTGGAAACACCATATATTTT
TRBJ2-1	TRBV18	.	.	CASSPKTGYNEQFF	TGTGCCAGCTCACCTAAGACAGGTTACAATGAGCAGTTCTTC
TRBJ1-2	TRBV6-5	TRBD1	.	CASSRRQGAGYTF	TGTGCCAGCAGTCGACGACAGGGTGCGGGCTACACCTTC
TRBJ1-5	TRBV6-5	TRBD1	once	CASSWTGNQPQHF	TGTGCCAGCAGCTGGACAGGAAATCAGCCCCAGCATTTT
TRBJ2-7	TRBV7-2	.	.	CASSQSGYEQYF	TGTGCCAGCAGCCAGTCGGGGTACGAGCAGTACTTC
TRBJ1-2	TRBV19	TRBD1	.	CASSPMGQRRGGYTF	TGTGCCAGTAGTCCGATGGGACAGCGAAGAGGCGGCTACACCTTC
TRBJ2-2	TRBV7-3	.	.	CASSLNGPGDTGELFF	TGTGCCAGCAGCTTAAATGGCCCAGGGGACACCGGGGAGCTGTTTTTT
TRBJ1-2	TRBV27	.	.	CASRALGVGLYGYTF	TGTGCCAGCAGGGCCCTTGGGGTGGGGCTCTATGGCTACACCTTC
TRBJ2-1	TRBV2	.	.	CASGLAVGYNEQFF	TGTGCCAGCGGACTGGCGGTGGGATACAATGAGCAGTTCTTC
TRBJ1-2	TRBV5-1	TRBD1	.	CASSLVAGGSGYGYTF	TGCGCCAGCAGCTTGGTAGCAGGGGGCAGCGGCTATGGCTACACCTTC
TRBJ2-2	TRBV5-1	.	.	CASSPDTYTGELFF	TGCGCCAGCAGCCCAGACACCTACACCGGGGAGCTGTTTTTT
TRBJ2-7	TRBV6-6	.	.	CASSYSGSSYEQYF	TGTGCCAGCAGTTACTCGGGGAGCTCCTACGAGCAGTACTTC
TRBJ1-5	TRBV5-8	TRBD1	once	CASSPGQGFYSNQPQHF	TGTGCCAGCAGCCCGGGACAGGGTTTTTATAGCAATCAGCCCCAGCATTTT
TRBJ2-7	TRBV30	.	.	CAWSVHLVYEQYF	TGTGCCTGGAGTGTACATTTGGTCTACGAGCAGTACTTC
TRBJ1-2	TRBV6-5	.	once	CASRLIDQQGYTF	TGTGCCAGCAGACTTATTGATCAACAGGGCTACACCTTC
TRBJ2-7	TRBV2	TRBD2	few	CASHSGRAPEQYF	TGTGCCAGTCATAGCGGGAGGGCCCCCGAGCAGTACTTC
TRBJ1-1	TRBV19	TRBD1	.	CASSLWTGNTEAFF	TGTGCCAGTAGTCTTTGGACAGGGAACACTGAAGCTTTCTTT
TRBJ1-2	TRBV7-8	TRBD1	.	CASSLGGTGARGYTF	TGTGCCAGCAGCTTAGGTGGTACAGGGGCGCGTGGCTACACCTTC
TRBJ2-5	TRBV4-3	.	.	CASSQVSANLPINQYF	TGCGCCAGCAGCCAAGTGTCAGCGAACCTCCCCATTAACCAGTACTTC
TRBJ1-1	TRBV7-6	.	.	CASSLTDGNTEAFF	TGTGCCAGCAGCTTAACAGACGGGAACACTGAAGCTTTCTTT
TRBJ1-1	TRBV5-1	TRBD1	.	CASSLQGQGATEAFF	TGCGCCAGCAGCTTGCAAGGACAGGGGGCCACTGAAGCTTTCTTT
TRBJ1-1	TRBV28	TRBD1	.	CASSQTGFGPNTEAFF	TGTGCCAGCAGTCAGACAGGGTTCGGTCCCAACACTGAAGCTTTCTTT
TRBJ1-2	TRBV5-1	.	.	CASSLREDYGYTF	TGCGCCAGCAGCCTAAGAGAGGATTATGGCTACACCTTC
TRBJ2-3	TRBV30	.	once	CAWSELTDTQYF	TGTGCCTGGAGTGAGCTCACAGATACGCAGTATTTT
TRBJ2-1	TRBV5-1	TRBD2	.	CASGTSGIANEQFF	TGCGCCAGCGGGACTAGCGGGATTGCGAATGAGCAGTTCTTC
TRBJ2-1	TRBV5-1	TRBD1	.	CASSSLQGESYNEQFF	TGCGCCAGCAGCTCTCTACAGGGGGAGTCCTACAATGAGCAGTTCTTC
TRBJ1-5	TRBV6-1	.	.	CASSPTGLDQPQHF	TGTGCCAGCAGTCCCACAGGCCTTGATCAGCCCCAGCATTTT
TRBJ2-1	TRBV4-3	.	.	CASSQGLMAGWNEQFF	TGCGCCAGCAGCCAGGGTCTGATGGCCGGGTGGAATGAGCAGTTCTTC
TRBJ1-4	TRBV5-1	TRBD1	.	CASSLGAGGGRTNEKLFF	TGCGCCAGCAGCTTGGGGGCAGGGGGCGGCAGGACTAATGAAAAACTGTTTTTT
TRBJ1-1	TRBV13	.	once	CASSTRQGTGFTEAFF	TGTGCCAGCAGCACTCGGCAGGGGACGGGGTTCACTGAAGCTTTCTTT
TRBJ1-6	TRBV7-3	.	.	CASSELENSPLHF	TGTGCCAGCAGTGAACTAGAGAATTCACCCCTCCACTTT
TRBJ2-7	TRBV7-8	.	once	CASSLRETSYEQYF	TGTGCCAGCAGCTTGCGGGAAACCTCCTACGAGCAGTACTTC
TRBJ2-2	TRBV5-6	.	.	CASSMNRAGELFF	TGTGCCAGCAGCATGAACAGGGCCGGGGAGCTGTTTTTT
TRBJ2-6	TRBV11-2	.	.	CASSSPRPGANVLTF	TGTGCCAGCAGCTCCCCTCGTCCGGGGGCCAACGTCCTGACTTTC